This T cell receptor beta chain was observed in a study of cytomegalovirus exposure and HLA in healthy donors. Findings and caveats of the study: Earlier findings revealed that most TCR beta V segments proved productive either about 87% or about 30% of the time. Later analysis indicated greater clonal expansion among HLA-associated TCR beta chains than among equally common other chains.

13 Jbeta primers and 60 Vbeta primers were used for the PCR. Only in-frame clones appear in the TCRdb table, and some are missing; sequencing was by immunoSEQ multiplex PCR. The sample lists 35,000 to 45,000 clones, roughly half occurring once. Donors in the study were healthy people who gave bone marrow. Investigators did not record CMV serostatus for this donor. There are a few counts of this clone. The antigen is undetermined. Looked up from germline, CDR1 is SGHTA and CDR2 is FQGNSA. The V end was cut by 0 bases, the J end by 6 bases, with 8 bases between. This CDR3 has 13 residues. Sequencing was done on a sample of PBMCs. The chain is built from TRBV7-2 and TRBJ1-1; tentatively, D is TRBD1 (6 bases). The TCR sequence derives from a human donor in good health. The CDR3 nucleotides are TGTGCCAGCAGCTTAGCGCGACAGGCTGAAGCTTTCTTT. Protein: CASSLARQAEAFF. Full variable domain (missing parts from reference TRBV7-2 and TRBJ1-1): GAGVSQSPSNKVTEKGKDVELRCDPISGHTALYWYRQSLGQGLEFLIYFQGNSAPDKSGLPSDRFSAERTGGSVSTLTIQRTQQEDSAVYLCASSLARQAEAFFGQGTRLTVV.